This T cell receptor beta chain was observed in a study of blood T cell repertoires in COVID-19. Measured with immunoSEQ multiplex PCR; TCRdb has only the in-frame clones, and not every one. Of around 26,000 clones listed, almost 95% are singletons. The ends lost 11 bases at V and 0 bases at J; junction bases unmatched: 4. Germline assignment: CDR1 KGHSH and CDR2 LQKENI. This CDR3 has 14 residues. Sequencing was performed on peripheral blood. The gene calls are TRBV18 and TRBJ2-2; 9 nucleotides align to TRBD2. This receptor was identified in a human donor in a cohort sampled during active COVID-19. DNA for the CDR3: TGTGCCGATAGACTAGCGGCGAACACCGGGGAGCTGTTTTTT. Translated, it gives CADRLAANTGELFF.